The 28 T cell receptor beta chains in this list originate from one sample, sequenced in a study of T cell changes during pregnancy in multiple sclerosis. Assay: immunoSEQ multiplex PCR; the TCRdb copy retains only in-frame clones and omits some. The sample gives tens of thousands of clones, approximately 90% of which show up once; 0.39% is in the top ten. The specimen was CD4+ T cells from peripheral blood mononuclear cells, collected after pregnancy. The source is a female donor with multiple sclerosis, enrolled in a pregnancy study.

This rearrangement joins TRBV28 to TRBJ2-5, with TRBD1 matching over 7 bases. Germline CDR1 is MDHEN and CDR2 is SYDVKM. Unmatched junction bases numbered 5, after V lost 5 bases and J lost 2 bases. The length of the CDR3 is 14 residues. The CDR3: CASSVPTGQETQYF. The CDR3 coding sequence is TGTGCCAGCAGTGTCCCGACAGGGCAAGAGACCCAGTACTTC.

The chain employs TRBV5-1 and TRBJ1-5; weak D call: TRBD1 (6 bases). Deletions cut 4 bases from V and 6 bases from J, with 17 bases between. The length of the CDR3 is 15 residues. The V gene's germline CDR1 is SGHRS and CDR2 YFSETQ. The CDR3 loop is CASSLSTGYGQPQHF. DNA of the CDR3: TGCGCCAGCAGCCTTAGTACAGGGTACGGTCAGCCCCAGCATTTT.

This clone turned up a few times. This chain connects TRBV7-2 to TRBJ1-5, with D uncertain. The CDR3 spans 12 residues. Between the trimmed V and J ends, which lost 5 bases and 13 bases, there was a span of 15 bases. Germline assignment: CDR1 SGHTA and CDR2 FQGNSA. For the CDR3, the DNA is TGTGCCAGCAGCCAGGTGGGCGGGAGTCAGCATTTT. Amino acids: CASSQVGGSQHF.

V gene TRBV27 combines with J gene TRBJ2-2; 7 bases line up with TRBD1. Looked up from germline, CDR1 is MNHEY and CDR2 is SMNVEV (reference sequence). There are 15 residues in the CDR3. Trimming removed 8 bases from V and 4 bases from J; junction bases left unmatched: 10. This CDR3 reads CASPRVQGFTGELFF. The CDR3 region has the DNA TGTGCCAGCCCAAGAGTACAGGGGTTCACCGGGGAGCTGTTTTTT.

This clone has a single count. The genes are TRBV30 and TRBJ2-3; maybe TRBD2 (5 bases). The CDR3 runs to 14 residues. V lost 4 bases and J 3 bases, leaving 14 bases between the germline ends. Germline CDR1 is GTSNPN and CDR2 is SVGIG (reference sequence). The CDR3 DNA reads as TGTGCCTGGACCCGCACGTGGACTACAGATACGCAGTATTTT. The encoded protein is CAWTRTWTTDTQYF.

The chain combines TRBV18 with TRBJ2-5; TRBD2 might be the D (5 bases). Germline CDR1 KGHSH, CDR2 LQKENI. CDR3 length equals 12 residues. Trimming took off 6 bases at V and 9 bases at J, with 14 bases between the two ends. CDR3 protein: CASSPTTPAQYF. DNA for the CDR3: TGTGCCAGCTCGCCGACTACCCCTGCCCAGTACTTC.

The chain combines TRBV7-8 with TRBJ2-5; the D gene is possibly TRBD2 (5 bases). V gave up 2 bases and J gave up 4 bases, with 11 bases separating them. CDR3 length equals 14 residues. Germline V gene data show CDR1 as SGHVS and CDR2 as FQNEAQ. CDR3 residues: CASSLSGEGETQYF. The CDR3 DNA follows: TGTGCCAGCAGCTTAAGCGGAGAGGGAGAGACCCAGTACTTC. The variable domain in full, completed from reference TRBV7-8 and TRBJ2-5, reads GAGVSQSPRYKVAKRGQDVALRCDPISGHVSLFWYQQALGQGPEFLTYFQNEAQLDKSGLPSDRFFAERPEGSVSTLKIQRTQQEDSAVYLCASSLSGEGETQYFGPGTRLLVL.

V gene TRBV15 combines with J gene TRBJ2-1, with 11 bases identical to TRBD2. Trimming removed 5 bases from V and 7 bases from J; junction bases left unmatched: 13. Germline CDR1 is LNHNV and CDR2 is YYDKDF (reference sequence). This CDR3 comprises 17 residues. The CDR3, as DNA: TGTGCCACCAGCCCCCGCCTTACTAGCGGGAGTAAAAATGAGCAGTTCTTC. Translation: CATSPRLTSGSKNEQFF.

This clone showed up just a few times. This chain's CDR3 is CASRTGGIYGYTF. DNA for the CDR3: TGTGCCAGCAGGACTGGCGGGATCTATGGCTACACCTTC. V gene TRBV7-9 combines with J gene TRBJ1-2, with D unresolved. This CDR3 region has 13 residues. V dropped 6 bases and J dropped 4 bases, with 12 bases sitting between them. Germline CDR1 and CDR2: SEHNR and FQNEAQ (reference sequence).

The chain is built from TRBV30 and TRBJ2-2; TRBD1 is a possible D gene (6 bases). Deletions cut 2 bases from V and 4 bases from J, with 11 bases between. Germline lookup yields CDR1 GTSNPN and CDR2 SVGIG (reference sequence). The CDR3 extends over 14 amino acids. This chain's CDR3 is CAWSPGQITGELFF. CDR3 in DNA: TGTGCCTGGAGTCCCGGACAGATCACCGGGGAGCTGTTTTTT. The full variable domain, in which reference TRBV30 and TRBJ2-2 provide the parts outside the CDR3, is SQTIHQWPATLVQPVGSPLSLECTVEGTSNPNLYWYRQAAGRGLQLLFYSVGIGQISSEVPQNLSASRPQDRQFILSSKKLLLSDSGFYLCAWSPGQITGELFFGEGSRLTVL.

This chain links TRBV5-4 with TRBJ2-7; the D gene is possibly TRBD1 (5 bases). Deletions cut 1 base from V and 6 bases from J, with 8 bases between. Germline V CDR1 and CDR2: SGHNT, YYREEE (reference sequence). CDR3 size: 12 residues. CDR3 bases: TGTGCCAGCAGCTTGTTTAGGGGCGAGCAGTACTTC. This encodes CASSLFRGEQYF.

The table lists this clone with a count of one. This chain uses TRBV7-6 with TRBJ2-1, with TRBD2 matching over 11 bases. CDR1 and CDR2 (germline): SGHVS, FNYEAQ. V lost 4 bases to trimming and J lost 7 bases; unmatched junction nucleotides: 6. The CDR3 loop spans 15 amino acids. CDR3 DNA: TGTGCCAGCAGCTCCCTAGCGGGAGGAAGGAATGAGCAGTTCTTC. Encoded protein: CASSSLAGGRNEQFF.

The chain is built from TRBV6-5 and TRBJ2-7; TRBD2 might be the D (5 bases). Germline loops: CDR1 MNHEY, CDR2 SVGAGI. The V and J ends lost 8 bases and 0 bases respectively, with 14 bases between them. The CDR3 spans 14 residues. The CDR3 DNA reads as TGTGCCAGCTCCCGCGGACTTGACTCCTACGAGCAGTACTTC. This codes for CASSRGLDSYEQYF.

The rearrangement links TRBV5-6 to TRBJ2-3, with D possibly TRBD2 on 5 matching bases. The CDR3 consists of 16 residues. V was clipped by 2 bases and J by 1 base, with 14 bases between them. Germline CDR1 and CDR2: SGHDT and YYEEEE. The CDR3 coding sequence is TGTGCCAGCAGCTTTAGAGGGCTTACGCGCACAGATACGCAGTATTTT. It is translated as CASSFRGLTRTDTQYF.

The chain joins TRBV11-2 to TRBJ2-7; 15 positions match TRBD2. The CDR3 consists of 19 residues. In germline, CDR1 is SGHAT, CDR2 FQNNGV. V was pared by 0 bases and J by 0 bases, with 6 bases of the junction left unmatched. The CDR3 DNA sequence: TGTGCCAGCAGCTTAGACGGGACTAGCGGGAGGTTGAGCTCCTACGAGCAGTACTTC. It is translated as CASSLDGTSGRLSSYEQYF.

This clone is a singleton in its sample. V and J are TRBV25-1 and TRBJ2-7; 9 nucleotides line up with TRBD1. The CDR3 loop spans 13 amino acids. The germline V gene encodes CDR1 MGHDK and CDR2 SYGVNS. With 5 bases clipped from V and 4 bases from J, the junction kept 3 bases outside the gene matches. The CDR3 DNA is TGTGCCAGCAGTACAGGGGGCGTATACGAGCAGTACTTC. This sequence encodes CASSTGGVYEQYF.

This chain connects TRBV30 to TRBJ1-1; 7 positions agree with TRBD1. CDR1 and CDR2 from the germline V gene are GTSNPN and SVGIG (reference sequence). The CDR3 contains 13 residues. The J segment lost 4 bases and the V segment lost 8 bases, leaving 10 bases of the junction unmatched. CDR3 sequence reads: CAGDRDGRTEAFF. CDR3 coding DNA: TGTGCCGGCGACAGGGACGGTCGCACTGAAGCTTTCTTT.

The chain links TRBV11-2 to TRBJ1-1; possibly TRBD1 for D (6 bases). The CDR3 has 15 residues. Germline assignment: CDR1 SGHAT and CDR2 FQNNGV. The V and J ends lost 5 bases and 4 bases respectively, with 17 bases between them. CDR3 amino acids: CASSRTETWGTEAFF. In DNA, the CDR3 is TGTGCCAGCAGCCGGACAGAGACGTGGGGCACTGAAGCTTTCTTT.

V gene TRBV19 combines with J gene TRBJ2-7, with D tentatively TRBD2 (5 bases). There are 16 residues in the CDR3. CDR1 and CDR2 from the germline V gene are LNHDA and SQIVND (reference sequence). V shed 6 bases and J shed 6 bases, with 24 bases lying between them. In nucleotides, the CDR3 is TGTGCCAGTAGCCAAAGGACTCTAACTAGATTAAGCGAGCAGTACTTC. Its translation is CASSQRTLTRLSEQYF.

The chain employs TRBV5-4 and TRBJ2-3; maybe TRBD2 (7 bases). Per germline, CDR1 SGHNT and CDR2 YYREEE (reference sequence). V lost 3 bases and J lost 2, with 19 bases in between. There are 17 residues in the CDR3. CDR3 coding DNA: TGTGCCAGCAGCTGGGGGGGGCGGCGACACATCACAGATACGCAGTATTTT. It translates to CASSWGGRRHITDTQYF.

The chain combines TRBV18 with TRBJ2-5, with TRBD1 identical over 7 bases. The V gene end was trimmed by 1 base and the J gene end by 4 bases; junction bases not matched to a gene: 3. CDR3 length: 14 amino acids. Germline CDR1 is KGHSH and CDR2 is LQKENI. CDR3 amino acids: CASSPQGAGETQYF. In DNA, the CDR3 is TGTGCCAGCTCACCACAGGGGGCCGGAGAGACCCAGTACTTC.

This clone was detected a few times. This chain uses TRBV10-3 with TRBJ1-4; no firm D call. Germline CDR1 ENHRY, CDR2 SYGVKD. The CDR3 length is 13 residues. V lost 11 bases and J lost 6, with 16 bases in between. The CDR3 here is CASSLGADEKLFF. CDR3 sequence (DNA): TGTGCCTCATCCCTGGGAGCCGATGAAAAACTGTTTTTT.

The rearrangement joins TRBV18 to TRBJ2-3; no firm D call. The germline gives CDR1 KGHSH, CDR2 LQKENI. There are 13 residues in the CDR3. Trimming cost V 5 bases and J 1 base, with 7 bases left between them. The CDR3 spells CASSGQGTDTQYF. For the CDR3, the DNA is TGTGCCAGCTCAGGCCAGGGCACAGATACGCAGTATTTT.

The chain is built from TRBV19 and TRBJ1-4, with a tentative D call TRBD1 (6 bases). V was cut by 5 bases and J by 5 bases, with 15 bases left in between. The CDR3 covers 15 residues. CDR1 is LNHDA, CDR2 SQIVND, per germline (reference sequence). In DNA form, the CDR3 reads TGTGCCAGTAGTTCCCCGGGACACCACAATGAAAAACTGTTTTTT. This gives the protein CASSSPGHHNEKLFF.

This clone showed up just once. J is TRBJ2-1 and V is TRBV5-8; 12 bases fit TRBD2. The CDR3 totals 14 residues. From germline, CDR1 is SGHTS and CDR2 YDEGEE. The V and J ends lost 4 bases and 10 bases, in that order; junction bases with no gene match: 6. The CDR3 spells CASSKGLAGHEQFF. Here the CDR3 DNA reads TGTGCCAGCAGCAAGGGACTAGCGGGTCACGAGCAGTTCTTC.

This sequence joins TRBV19 and TRBJ1-1, with TRBD1 matching over 7 bases. Losses at the gene ends were 5 bases for V and 1 base for J; bases not matched to a gene: 4. This CDR3 has 14 amino acids. Germline CDR1 is LNHDA and CDR2 is SQIVND (reference sequence). CDR3: CASSPGQPNTEAFF. CDR3 in DNA: TGTGCCAGTAGTCCGGGACAGCCGAACACTGAAGCTTTCTTT.

This clone was recorded a few times. The V gene is TRBV9, the J gene TRBJ2-3, with D possibly TRBD1 on 6 matching bases. Trimming took off 0 bases at V and 4 bases at J, with 15 bases between the two ends. This CDR3 is 16 amino acids long. The germline V gene encodes CDR1 SGDLS and CDR2 YYNGEE. CDR3 in DNA: TGTGCCAGCAGCGTAGTACACGGGCAGGGGTCAGATACGCAGTATTTT. Translation gives CASSVVHGQGSDTQYF. Full variable domain (remainder filled in from reference TRBV9 and TRBJ2-3): DSGVTQTPKHLITATGQRVTLRCSPRSGDLSVYWYQQSLDQGLQFLIQYYNGEERAKGNILERFSAQQFPDLHSELNLSSLELGDSALYFCASSVVHGQGSDTQYFGPGTRLTVL.

J is TRBJ1-1 and V is TRBV28; no reliable D call. V was clipped by 3 bases and J by 4 bases, with 9 bases between them. The CDR3 sequence is 13 residues long. Germline loops: CDR1 MDHEN, CDR2 SYDVKM. The CDR3 here is CASSFLGSTEAFF. Written as DNA, the CDR3 is TGTGCCAGCAGTTTTCTAGGGAGCACTGAAGCTTTCTTT.